One sample yielded the 22 T cell receptor beta chains listed below, sequenced in a study of blood T cell repertoires in COVID-19. Method: immunoSEQ multiplex PCR; TCRdb's copy keeps in-frame clones and lacks some. The data show tens of thousands of clones, almost 85% seen once. The source material was peripheral blood. These receptor sequences come from a woman older than 75 with acute or convalescent COVID-19.

The chain joins TRBV24-1 to TRBJ1-4; D perhaps matches TRBD1 (6 bases). V was cut by 6 bases and J by 0 bases, with 19 bases left in between. The germline V gene encodes CDR1 KGHDR and CDR2 SFDVKD. The CDR3 contains 18 residues. CDR3 amino acids: CATSPDTLGGATNEKLFF. CDR3 bases: TGTGCCACCAGTCCGGATACCTTAGGGGGGGCAACTAATGAAAAACTGTTTTTT.

The chain combines TRBV11-2 with TRBJ2-1; maybe TRBD2 (6 bases). The germline V gene has CDR1 SGHAT and CDR2 FQNNGV. CDR3 size: 15 residues. Trimming took 1 base from V and 3 from J, leaving 10 bases between them. The CDR3 here is CASSLVAGYYNEQFF. The CDR3, as DNA: TGTGCCAGCAGCTTAGTCGCGGGATACTACAATGAGCAGTTCTTC.

V is TRBV14 and J is TRBJ2-1; D is possibly TRBD2 (6 bases). This CDR3 is built from 20 residues. V shed 0 bases and J shed 7 bases, with 28 bases lying between them. The V gene's germline CDR1 is SGHDN and CDR2 FVKESK. The CDR3 DNA sequence: TGTGCCAGCAGCCAAGACTTTAGTGGGCTAGCGAAGGCCCCACTAAATGAGCAGTTCTTC. Its translation: CASSQDFSGLAKAPLNEQFF.

The CDR3 DNA sequence: TGTGCCAGCAGCTTATCAGGGAGGGAGCTGTTTTTT. Its protein is CASSLSGRELFF. The chain uses TRBV11-2 and TRBJ2-2; possible D gene TRBD1, 5 bases. Germline CDR1 and CDR2: SGHAT and FQNNGV. This CDR3 contains 12 residues. Trimming removed 2 bases from V and 9 bases from J, with 7 bases in between.

This clone was picked up a small number of times. The chain uses TRBV30 and TRBJ2-6, with TRBD1 as a possible D gene (6 bases). Germline V gene sequence: CDR1 GTSNPN, CDR2 SVGIG (reference sequence). V was pared by 8 bases and J by 0 bases, with 14 bases between. The length of the CDR3 is 15 residues. CDR3 protein: CAGTGSRSGANVLTF. In DNA form, the CDR3 reads TGTGCCGGAACAGGGAGTCGCTCTGGGGCCAACGTCCTGACTTTC.

The chain employs TRBV19 and TRBJ2-1, with 10 bases that match TRBD2. V shed 4 bases, J shed 3 bases, and the junction held 3 bases outside the gene matches. This CDR3 comprises 15 residues. The germline V gene encodes CDR1 LNHDA and CDR2 SQIVND (reference sequence). The CDR3 coding sequence is TGTGCCAGTAGTAGGACTAGCGGCCTCTACAATGAGCAGTTCTTC. As protein: CASSRTSGLYNEQFF.

This clone was seen only a few times. The chain has TRBV19 and TRBJ2-6; D unclear. From germline, CDR1 is LNHDA and CDR2 SQIVND (reference sequence). The CDR3 has 15 amino acids. Trimming removed 6 bases from V and 1 base from J, with 10 bases in between. Here the CDR3 reads CASRGRGSGANVLTF. The CDR3 region has the DNA TGTGCCAGTAGGGGTCGCGGTTCTGGGGCCAACGTCCTGACTTTC.

The rearrangement uses TRBV7-9 and TRBJ1-2; 10 positions match TRBD1. The germline CDR1 and CDR2 sequences are SEHNR and FQNEAQ (reference sequence). With 5 bases clipped from V and 6 bases from J, the junction kept 3 bases outside the gene matches. The CDR3 length is 13 residues. The CDR3 nucleotides are TGTGCCAGCAGCAGAGGGACAGGGGATGGCTACACCTTC. Translation gives CASSRGTGDGYTF.

This clone was counted a few times. V gene TRBV16 combines with J gene TRBJ1-5; D perhaps matches TRBD1 (6 bases). This CDR3 is built from 15 residues. Germline V lookup: CDR1 KGHSY, CDR2 FQNENV. Trimming removed 2 bases from V and 5 bases from J, with 13 bases in between. The CDR3 DNA sequence: TGTGCCAGCAGCCAAGAACAGGGAGTGGATCAGCCCCAGCATTTT. It yields the protein CASSQEQGVDQPQHF.

The chain has TRBV7-2 and TRBJ2-7; D uncertain. The V gene lost 6 bases and the J gene lost 9 bases, with 15 bases spanning the gap. Germline V CDR1 and CDR2: SGHTA, FQGNSA. The CDR3 extends over 12 amino acids. DNA of the CDR3: TGTGCCAGCAGTGAGGTTTCGCGCGTGCAGTACTTC. Translating gives CASSEVSRVQYF.

V is TRBV28 and J is TRBJ2-1; 7 bases align to TRBD2. This CDR3 comprises 13 residues. Germline V gene data show CDR1 as MDHEN and CDR2 as SYDVKM. With 6 bases clipped from V and 5 bases from J, the junction kept 4 bases outside the gene matches. This CDR3 reads CASRGGDDNEQFF. Written as DNA, the CDR3 is TGTGCCAGCAGGGGGGGGGATGACAATGAGCAGTTCTTC.

The rearrangement uses TRBV30 and TRBJ2-1; a weak D match, TRBD2 (5 bases). This CDR3 comprises 12 residues. With 2 bases removed from V and 7 bases from J, the gap between germline ends came to 9 bases. Germline V gene data show CDR1 as GTSNPN and CDR2 as SVGIG (reference sequence). The CDR3 DNA sequence: TGTGCCTGGAGTCGGGGTGGTAATGAGCAGTTCTTC. Protein product: CAWSRGGNEQFF.

The chain recombines TRBV5-1 with TRBJ2-2; D unclear. V lost 2 bases to trimming and J lost 4 bases, with 6 bases between them. Germline CDR1 SGHRS, CDR2 YFSETQ. The CDR3 has 13 amino acids. The CDR3 region is CASSFPRTGELFF. The CDR3 coding sequence is TGCGCCAGCAGCTTTCCGCGCACCGGGGAGCTGTTTTTT.

By frequency in the sample, this clone is medium-sized. V usage is TRBV6-5 and J usage is TRBJ1-1; D remains unclear. CDR1 is MNHEY, CDR2 SVGAGI, per germline. The ends were cut back, 7 bases at V and 1 base at J, with 13 bases in the middle. The CDR3 contains 14 residues. DNA of the CDR3: TGTGCCAGCAACGAAAGAGGCGGGAACACTGAAGCTTTCTTT. Residues: CASNERGGNTEAFF.

For the CDR3, the DNA is TGTGCCAGCAGCCGTAGCGGGGGGGGATACAATGAGCAGTTCTTC. Its translation is CASSRSGGGYNEQFF. The rearrangement joins TRBV7-2 to TRBJ2-1, with 11 bases that match TRBD2. The CDR3 is 15 amino acids. The germline V gene has CDR1 SGHTA and CDR2 FQGNSA. J gave up 4 bases and V 5 bases, and 4 bases lay outside the gene matches.

The genes are TRBV7-6 and TRBJ1-1, with TRBD1 matching 10 bases. The CDR3 covers 15 residues. From germline, CDR1 is SGHVS and CDR2 FNYEAQ. J gave up 4 bases and V 5 bases, and 7 bases lay outside the gene matches. In DNA, the CDR3 is TGTGCCAGCAGCCCGACAGGGGGCCTGGGCACTGAAGCTTTCTTT. Its protein is CASSPTGGLGTEAFF.

The chain couples TRBV5-4 to TRBJ2-2; maybe TRBD1 (6 bases). Germline CDR1 SGHNT, CDR2 YYREEE (reference sequence). The CDR3 length is 15 residues. Trimming pared 0 bases from V and 3 bases from J, leaving 9 bases between. The CDR3 DNA reads TGTGCCAGCAGCTTGGGGGGGCGCGACACCGGGGAGCTGTTTTTT. Protein product: CASSLGGRDTGELFF.

The V call is TRBV3-1 (or the pseudogene TRBV3-2), the J call TRBJ1-1, with no clear D. The CDR3 sequence is 12 residues long. Between the trimmed V and J ends, which lost 6 bases and 4 bases, there was a span of 9 bases. In germline, CDR1 is LGHDT, CDR2 YNNKEL (reference sequence). In DNA, the CDR3 is TGTGCCAGCAGTCTGCGGGGCACTGAAGCTTTCTTT. This encodes CASSLRGTEAFF.

The chain recombines TRBV2 with TRBJ1-6; D is unresolved. CDR1 SNHLY and CDR2 FYNNEI come from the germline V gene. The CDR3 consists of 14 residues. V lost 7 bases and J 5 bases, leaving 12 bases between the germline ends. This CDR3 is CASKVAGNNSPLHF. Written as DNA, the CDR3 is TGTGCCAGCAAGGTGGCAGGAAATAATTCACCCCTCCACTTT.

This chain joins TRBV7-9 and TRBJ2-4; D call uncertain. The CDR3 is 13 residues long. V was cut by 4 bases and J by 6 bases, with 10 bases left in between. Per the germline V gene, CDR1 is SEHNR and CDR2 is FQNEAQ (reference sequence). DNA for the CDR3: TGTGCCAGCAGCTACGGTCTACTAAACATTCAGTACTTC. Translation: CASSYGLLNIQYF.

The chain couples TRBV7-8 to TRBJ2-3; tentative D call: TRBD2 (5 bases). This CDR3 comprises 18 residues. CDR1 SGHVS and CDR2 FQNEAQ come from the germline V gene. V lost 6 bases and J lost 3, with 25 bases in between. The CDR3 here is CASRVRVVSDRRTDTQYF. CDR3 DNA sequence: TGTGCCAGCAGGGTGAGAGTGGTGTCGGACCGGAGGACAGATACGCAGTATTTT.

The gene calls are TRBV5-4 and TRBJ2-1; D is unclear. Germline V gene sequence: CDR1 SGHNT, CDR2 YYREEE (reference sequence). This CDR3 contains 14 residues. Trimming removed 0 bases from V and 7 bases from J, with 11 bases in between. CDR3 sequence reads: CASSLVGRQNEQFF. CDR3 DNA sequence: TGTGCCAGCAGCTTGGTTGGGCGCCAGAATGAGCAGTTCTTC.